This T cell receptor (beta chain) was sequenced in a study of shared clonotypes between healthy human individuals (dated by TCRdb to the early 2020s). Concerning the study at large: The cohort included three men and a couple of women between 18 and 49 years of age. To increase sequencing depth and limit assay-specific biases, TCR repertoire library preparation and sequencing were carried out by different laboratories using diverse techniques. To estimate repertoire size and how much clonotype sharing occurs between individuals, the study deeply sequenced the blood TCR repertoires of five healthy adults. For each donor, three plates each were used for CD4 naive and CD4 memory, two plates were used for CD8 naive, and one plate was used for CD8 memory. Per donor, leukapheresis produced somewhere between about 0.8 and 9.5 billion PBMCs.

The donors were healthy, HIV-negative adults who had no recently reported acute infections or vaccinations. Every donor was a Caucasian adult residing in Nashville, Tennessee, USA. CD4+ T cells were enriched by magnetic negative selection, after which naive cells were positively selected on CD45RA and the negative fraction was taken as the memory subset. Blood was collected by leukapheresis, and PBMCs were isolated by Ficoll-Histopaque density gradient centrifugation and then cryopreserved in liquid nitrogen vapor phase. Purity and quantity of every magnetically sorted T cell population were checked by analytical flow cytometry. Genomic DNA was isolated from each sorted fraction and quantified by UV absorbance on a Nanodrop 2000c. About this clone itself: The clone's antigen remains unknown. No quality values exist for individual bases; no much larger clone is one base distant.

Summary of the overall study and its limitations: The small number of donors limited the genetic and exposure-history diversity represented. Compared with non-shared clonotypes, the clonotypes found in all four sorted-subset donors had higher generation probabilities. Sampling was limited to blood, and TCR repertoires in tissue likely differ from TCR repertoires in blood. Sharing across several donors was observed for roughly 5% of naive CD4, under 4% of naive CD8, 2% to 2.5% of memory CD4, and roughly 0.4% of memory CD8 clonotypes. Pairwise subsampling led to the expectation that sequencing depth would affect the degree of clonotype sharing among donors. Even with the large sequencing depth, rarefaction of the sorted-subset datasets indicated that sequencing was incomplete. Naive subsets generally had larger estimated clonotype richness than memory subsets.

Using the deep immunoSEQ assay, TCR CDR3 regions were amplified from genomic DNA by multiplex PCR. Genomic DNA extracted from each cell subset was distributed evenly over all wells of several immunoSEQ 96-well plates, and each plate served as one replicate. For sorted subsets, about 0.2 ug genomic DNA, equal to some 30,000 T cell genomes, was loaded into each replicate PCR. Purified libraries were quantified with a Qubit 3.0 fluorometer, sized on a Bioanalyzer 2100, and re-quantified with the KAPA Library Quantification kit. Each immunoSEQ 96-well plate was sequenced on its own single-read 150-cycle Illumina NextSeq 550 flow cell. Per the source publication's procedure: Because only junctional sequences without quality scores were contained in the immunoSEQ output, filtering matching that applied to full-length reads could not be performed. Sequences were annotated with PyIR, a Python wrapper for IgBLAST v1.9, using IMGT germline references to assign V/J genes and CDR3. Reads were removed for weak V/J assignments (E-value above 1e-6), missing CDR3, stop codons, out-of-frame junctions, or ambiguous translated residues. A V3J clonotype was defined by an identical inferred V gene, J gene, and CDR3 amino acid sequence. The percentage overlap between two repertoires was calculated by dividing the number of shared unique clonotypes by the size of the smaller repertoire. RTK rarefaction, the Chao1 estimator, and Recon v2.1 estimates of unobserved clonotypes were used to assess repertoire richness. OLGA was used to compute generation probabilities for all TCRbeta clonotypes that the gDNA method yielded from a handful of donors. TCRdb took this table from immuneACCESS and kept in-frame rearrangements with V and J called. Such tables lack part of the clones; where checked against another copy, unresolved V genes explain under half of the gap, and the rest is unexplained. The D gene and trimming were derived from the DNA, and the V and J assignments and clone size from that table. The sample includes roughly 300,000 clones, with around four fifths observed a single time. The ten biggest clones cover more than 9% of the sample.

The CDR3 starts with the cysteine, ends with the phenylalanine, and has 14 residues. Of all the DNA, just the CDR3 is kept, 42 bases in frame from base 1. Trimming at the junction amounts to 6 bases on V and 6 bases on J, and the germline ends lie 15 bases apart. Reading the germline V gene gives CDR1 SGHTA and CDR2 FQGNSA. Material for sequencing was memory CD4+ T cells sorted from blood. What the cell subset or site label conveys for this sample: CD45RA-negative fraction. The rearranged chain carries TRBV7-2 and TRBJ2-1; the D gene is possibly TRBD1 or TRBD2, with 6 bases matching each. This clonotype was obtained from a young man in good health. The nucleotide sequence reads TGTGCCAGCAGTACCGACAGGCGGGGCAATGAGCAGTTCTTC. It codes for CASSTDRRGNEQFF.